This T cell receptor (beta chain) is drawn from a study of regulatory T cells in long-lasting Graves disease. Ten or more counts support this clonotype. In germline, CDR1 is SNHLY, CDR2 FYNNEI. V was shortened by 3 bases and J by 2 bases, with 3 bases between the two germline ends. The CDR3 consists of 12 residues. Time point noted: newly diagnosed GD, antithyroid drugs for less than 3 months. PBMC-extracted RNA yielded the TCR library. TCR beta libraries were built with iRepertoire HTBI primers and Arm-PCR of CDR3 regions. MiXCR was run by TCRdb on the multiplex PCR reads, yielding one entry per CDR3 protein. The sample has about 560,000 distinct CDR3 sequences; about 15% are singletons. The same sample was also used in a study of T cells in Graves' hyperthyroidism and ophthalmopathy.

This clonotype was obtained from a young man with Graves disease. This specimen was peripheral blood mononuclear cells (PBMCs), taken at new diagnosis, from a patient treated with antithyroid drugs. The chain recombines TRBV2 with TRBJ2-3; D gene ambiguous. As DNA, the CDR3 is TGTGCCAGCAGTGACAACACAGATACGCAGTATTTT. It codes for CASSDNTDTQYF. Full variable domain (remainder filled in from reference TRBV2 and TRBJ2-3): EPEVTQTPSHQVTQMGQEVILRCVPISNHLYFYWYRQILGQKVEFLVSFYNNEISEKSEIFDDQFSVERPDGSNFTLKIRSTKLEDSAMYFCASSDNTDTQYFGPGTRLTVL.